A selection of T cell receptor beta chains follows, all from one sample in a study of T cells in Graves' hyperthyroidism and ophthalmopathy. TCRdb redid the calling of the multiplex PCR reads with MiXCR, one entry per CDR3 protein. This table holds more than 350,000 distinct CDR3 sequences, 17% found once. Sequenced input: blood. Every receptor here comes from a woman aged 25 to 45 with Graves' hyperthyroidism that later progressed to Graves' ophthalmopathy. The CDR3 runs from the conserved cysteine through the conserved F or W. The D gene is left open where the match is weak. Not every row has a clone size; where given, it reads once, few, many or a size class.

size	D	V	J	DNA	CDR3
many	NA	TRBV27	TRBJ1-4	TGTGCCAGCACCGGAACGGGACCCGGGCTACGGGGAAAACTGTTTTTT	CASTGTGPGLRGKLFF
few	TRBD1	TRBV18	TRBJ1-5	TGTGCCAGCTCACCCAGGACAGGGGGCTCTCAGCCCCAGCATTTT	CASSPRTGGSQPQHF
many	NA	TRBV2	TRBJ2-7	TGTGCCAGCAGTGAATCCACTCCTCACGAGCAGTACTTC	CASSESTPHEQYF
NA	NA	TRBV7-3	TRBJ2-2	TGTGCCAGCAGCACGGATCCGGGGAACACCGGGGAGCTGTTTTTT	CASSTDPGNTGELFF
few	NA	TRBV7-9	TRBJ1-5	TGTGCCAGCAGCTGGTCAGGTCGCAATCAGCCCCAGCATTTT	CASSWSGRNQPQHF
many	TRBD1	TRBV12-3/TRBV12-4	TRBJ1-6	TGTGCCAGCAGTTCCAGGGGGCTAGATTCACCCCTCCACTTT	CASSSRGLDSPLHF
many	NA	TRBV20-1	TRBJ1-5	TGCAGTGCTAGAGCGGACAAGAGCAATCAGCCCCAGCATTTT	CSARADKSNQPQHF
many	TRBD1	TRBV27	TRBJ2-7	TGTGCCAGCAGTGCCGGGACAGGTGTTTTTGGCGAGCAGTACTTC	CASSAGTGVFGEQYF
many	NA	TRBV24-1	TRBJ2-3	TGTGCCACCAGTGATTTTGGGTCTACGGGACCAGACACAGATACGCAGTATTTT	CATSDFGSTGPDTDTQYF
many	NA	TRBV7-2	TRBJ2-1	TGTGCCAGCAGCTCAAGACAGTACGGGTTCTCCTACAATGAGCAGTTCTTC	CASSSRQYGFSYNEQFF
many	NA	TRBV20-1	TRBJ2-1	TGCAGCCAACTTACAGAAGGGGCTGAGCAGTTCTTC	CSQLTEGAEQFF
many	TRBD1	TRBV11-2	TRBJ1-4	TGTGCCAGCAGCAAGAGGCCCACAGGGGGGAATCTTGAAAAACTGTTTTTT	CASSKRPTGGNLEKLFF
NA	NA	TRBV19	TRBJ1-1	TGTGCCAGTAGTATAGGCCCGGGGTGGGGGCCTGAAGCTTTCTTT	CASSIGPGWGPEAFF
NA	NA	TRBV11-1	TRBJ2-6	TGTGCCAGCAGCTCGGGACGGAGAGGGGTCTCTGGGGCCAACGTCCTGACTTTC	CASSSGRRGVSGANVLTF
many	TRBD2	TRBV6-5	TRBJ2-1	TGTGCCAGCAGTTACATGGGCGGGAGGGCCAAGGGGAATGAGCAGTTCTTC	CASSYMGGRAKGNEQFF